This T cell receptor beta chain was observed in a study of T cell responses to AZD1222 COVID-19 vaccine. Study-level findings and limits: Researchers report vaccine-associated CD4 TCRs spanning spike, with dominance at 160-218 and 743-854. Unmutated variant regions are reportedly the target of nearly half of TCRs that are spike-specific. There were mostly white British donors and more females than males, and clonal diversity was possibly underestimated. Spike-specific TCR repertoires showed rising breadth and depth after two AZD1222 doses.

Comments on this clone: The antigen is not known.

TCRdb's copy holds only in-frame clones and misses some; the assay was immunoSEQ multiplex PCR. The sample includes approximately 220,000 clones, about 92% seen only once; the top ten take less than 1.2%. Trimming cost V 5 bases and J 1 base, with 13 bases left between them. There are 15 residues in the CDR3. The germline V gene encodes CDR1 SNHLY and CDR2 FYNNEI. This receptor was obtained from an adult in good health. The chain employs TRBV2 and TRBJ2-3; D could derive from TRBD1 or TRBD2 (6 bases each). The sample in question was peripheral blood, obtained on day 0 of MenACWY control vaccination. The CDR3 spells CASSRRGLGTDTQYF. The CDR3 DNA sequence: TGTGCCAGCAGTCGTCGGGGGCTGGGCACAGATACGCAGTATTTT.